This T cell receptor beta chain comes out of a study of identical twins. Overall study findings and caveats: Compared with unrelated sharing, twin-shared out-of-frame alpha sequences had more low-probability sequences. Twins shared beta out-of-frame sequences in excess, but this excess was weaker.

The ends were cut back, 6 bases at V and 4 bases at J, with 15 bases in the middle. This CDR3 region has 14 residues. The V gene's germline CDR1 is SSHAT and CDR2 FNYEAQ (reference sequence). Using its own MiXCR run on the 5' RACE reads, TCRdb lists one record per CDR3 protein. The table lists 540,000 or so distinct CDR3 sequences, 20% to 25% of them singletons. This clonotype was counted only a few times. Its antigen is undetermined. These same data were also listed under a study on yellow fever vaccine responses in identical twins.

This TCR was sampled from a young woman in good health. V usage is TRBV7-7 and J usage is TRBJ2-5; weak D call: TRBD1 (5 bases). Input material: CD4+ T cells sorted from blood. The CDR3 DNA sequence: TGTGCCAGCAGTTTTTCCACAGGAGTAGAGACCCAGTACTTC. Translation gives CASSFSTGVETQYF.